Each of the 28 T cell receptor beta chains below was sequenced from the same sample in a study of OX40 agonist ivuxolimab in advanced cancers. Here immunoSEQ multiplex PCR was the method, and the copy in TCRdb shows in-frame clones only, minus some. The sample includes some 54,000 clones, under 85% seen only once; the top ten take about 6%. This material consisted of CD4+ or CD8+ T cells sorted from blood, taken in a trial of the OX40 agonist ivuxolimab. The receptors shown here come from an adult with an advanced solid tumor such as melanoma, head and neck, liver or kidney cancer.

This clone was counted once. The V and J genes are TRBV7-2 and TRBJ2-7; D not certain. The CDR3 consists of 14 residues. CDR1 and CDR2 (germline): SGHTA, FQGNSA. The V gene lost 2 bases and the J gene lost 4 bases, with 12 bases spanning the gap. This chain's CDR3 is CASSLRASIYEQYF. In DNA, the CDR3 is TGTGCCAGCAGCTTAAGGGCGTCAATTTACGAGCAGTACTTC.

The CDR3 region is CASAEGRDNQPQHF. The CDR3 coding sequence is TGTGCCAGCGCAGAAGGGAGGGACAATCAGCCCCAGCATTTT. The chain recombines TRBV25-1 with TRBJ1-5; D uncertain. CDR1 MGHDK and CDR2 SYGVNS come from the germline V gene. The V end was cut by 8 bases, the J end by 3 bases, with 14 bases between. CDR3 size: 14 residues.

V gene TRBV2 combines with J gene TRBJ1-4, with 8 positions matching TRBD1. From germline, CDR1 is SNHLY and CDR2 FYNNEI. The CDR3 is 15 residues long. The trim removed 6 bases at V and 2 bases at J, leaving 5 bases unmatched. This CDR3 reads CASRDRVGTNEKLFF. The DNA for the CDR3 is TGTGCCAGCAGGGACAGGGTAGGGACTAATGAAAAACTGTTTTTT.

This clone showed up just a few times. The chain employs TRBV19 and TRBJ2-5; 8 positions match TRBD2. The CDR3 sequence is 16 residues long. Losses at the gene ends were 7 bases for V and 4 bases for J; bases not matched to a gene: 14. Per germline, CDR1 LNHDA and CDR2 SQIVND (reference sequence). DNA of the CDR3: TGTGCCAGTACCGACGGCGGAGCGGGAGAGGGAGAGACCCAGTACTTC. This encodes CASTDGGAGEGETQYF.

Only one count was recorded for this clone. The CDR3 loop is CASSFLSGSSPDTQYF. In nucleotides, the CDR3 is TGTGCCAGCAGCTTTCTTAGCGGGAGTTCTCCAGATACGCAGTATTTT. This chain connects TRBV7-9 to TRBJ2-3, with 9 bases fitting TRBD2. Germline V gene lookup returns CDR1 SEHNR and CDR2 FQNEAQ (reference sequence). The V and J ends lost 3 bases and 4 bases, in that order; junction bases with no gene match: 8. The CDR3 loop spans 16 amino acids.

This rearrangement joins TRBV10-3 to TRBJ1-1; TRBD1 might be the D (5 bases). Germline V gives CDR1 ENHRY, CDR2 SYGVKD. Trimming took off 2 bases at V and 5 bases at J, with 9 bases between the two ends. The CDR3 is 13 amino acids. DNA of the CDR3: TGTGCCATCAGTGAGGGAGGGGTAACTGAAGCTTTCTTT. The encoded protein is CAISEGGVTEAFF.

The V call is TRBV18, the J call TRBJ2-7; 7 nucleotides agree with TRBD1. Trimming took 3 bases from V and 3 from J; bases not matched to a gene: 5. Looked up from germline, CDR1 is KGHSH and CDR2 is LQKENI. This CDR3 has 14 residues. The CDR3 DNA is TGTGCCAGCTCACCTAGTGGACAGGACTACGAGCAGTACTTC. Translating it yields CASSPSGQDYEQYF.

The chain employs TRBV2 and TRBJ1-6; no clear D gene. V lost 0 bases and J lost 9, with 12 bases in between. The germline V gene encodes CDR1 SNHLY and CDR2 FYNNEI. The CDR3 consists of 15 residues. CDR3 nucleotide sequence: TGTGCCAGCAGTGAAGCGCGATACGGCAGTTCACCCCTCCACTTT. This encodes CASSEARYGSSPLHF.

The chain links TRBV30 to TRBJ1-3, with D unclear. The V gene lost 0 bases and the J gene lost 0 bases, with 12 bases spanning the gap. CDR3 length: 16 amino acids. Per germline, CDR1 GTSNPN and CDR2 SVGIG (reference sequence). CDR3 region: CAWSVSGGVSGNTIYF. The CDR3 DNA reads TGTGCCTGGAGTGTTTCGGGCGGTGTCTCTGGAAACACCATATATTTT.

This clone appeared once. The V gene is TRBV7-9, the J gene TRBJ2-3; D call uncertain. CDR1 is SEHNR and CDR2 is FQNEAQ in the germline V gene (reference sequence). Deletions cut 5 bases from V and 2 bases from J, with 2 bases between. The CDR3 loop spans 11 amino acids. The CDR3 sequence is CASSPTDTQYF. The CDR3 DNA follows: TGTGCCAGCAGCCCCACAGATACGCAGTATTTT.

The J gene is TRBJ2-7, the V gene TRBV27; 7 bases match TRBD1. V was pared by 6 bases and J by 2 bases, with 10 bases of the junction left unmatched. Germline CDR1 is MNHEY and CDR2 is SMNVEV (reference sequence). The CDR3 runs to 15 residues. The CDR3 DNA reads TGTGCCAGCAGCGCGACCGGGACAGCACCCTACGAGCAGTACTTC. Translated, it gives CASSATGTAPYEQYF.

V gene TRBV19 combines with J gene TRBJ2-1; perhaps TRBD2 as D (5 bases). In germline, CDR1 is LNHDA, CDR2 SQIVND (reference sequence). This CDR3 comprises 15 residues. Between the trimmed V and J ends, which lost 1 base and 4 bases, there was a span of 11 bases. The CDR3 sequence is CASSIGGVYYNEQFF. Here the CDR3 DNA reads TGTGCCAGTAGTATAGGGGGAGTCTATTACAATGAGCAGTTCTTC. Variable domain in full (rest from reference TRBV19 and TRBJ2-1): DGGITQSPKYLFRKEGQNVTLSCEQNLNHDAMYWYRQDPGQGLRLIYYSQIVNDFQKGDIAEGYSVSREKKESFPLTVTSAQKNPTAFYLCASSIGGVYYNEQFFGPGTRLTVL.

The CDR3 spells CASSLAGGRNIQYF. DNA of the CDR3: TGTGCCAGCAGCTTAGCAGGGGGCCGGAACATTCAGTACTTC. This chain uses TRBV5-4 with TRBJ2-4; TRBD1 matches at 8 bases. Trimming at V came to 2 bases and at J to 7 bases, leaving 5 bases not matched to a gene. The germline V gene encodes CDR1 SGHNT and CDR2 YYREEE (reference sequence). The CDR3 runs to 14 residues.

This chain connects TRBV6-5 to TRBJ1-2; perhaps TRBD1 as D (5 bases). Germline loops: CDR1 MNHEY, CDR2 SVGAGI. This CDR3 is built from 11 residues. V lost 5 bases, J lost 8 bases, and 9 bases lay in between. The CDR3 sequence: CASSLRGGYTF. CDR3 DNA: TGTGCCAGCAGTCTTCGGGGGGGCTACACCTTC.

The chain recombines TRBV7-9 with TRBJ1-2; D is unclear. V shed 2 bases and J shed 6 bases, with 7 bases lying between them. CDR1 is SEHNR and CDR2 is FQNEAQ in the germline V gene (reference sequence). The CDR3 contains 12 residues. The CDR3 DNA follows: TGTGCCAGCAGCTTACATGCAGATGGCTACACCTTC. It specifies CASSLHADGYTF. Combining the CDR3 with reference TRBV7-9 and TRBJ1-2 gives the whole variable domain DTGVSQNPRHKITKRGQNVTFRCDPISEHNRLYWYRQTLGQGPEFLTYFQNEAQLEKSRLLSDRFSAERPKGSFSTLEIQRTEQGDSAMYLCASSLHADGYTFGSGTRLTVV.

The V and J genes are TRBV5-5 and TRBJ1-2; 8 bases are a match to TRBD1. CDR1 is SGHKS, CDR2 YYEKEE, per germline (reference sequence). With V trimmed by 4 bases and J by 0 bases, 11 bases remained unmatched. The CDR3 runs to 17 residues. As DNA, the CDR3 is TGTGCCAGCAGCCGCTTACCGGGACAGGACTCTAACTATGGCTACACCTTC. It is translated as CASSRLPGQDSNYGYTF. The full variable domain, its missing parts supplied by reference TRBV5-5 and TRBJ1-2, is DAGVTQSPTHLIKTRGQQVTLRCSPISGHKSVSWYQQVLGQGPQFIFQYYEKEERGRGNFPDRFSARQFPNYSSELNVNALLLGDSALYLCASSRLPGQDSNYGYTFGSGTRLTVV.

The chain couples TRBV27 to TRBJ2-7, with D possibly being TRBD1 or TRBD2 (6 bases each). Between the trimmed V and J ends, which lost 2 bases and 7 bases, there was a span of 33 bases. The CDR3 loop spans 20 amino acids. Germline CDR1 reads MNHEY; CDR2 reads SMNVEV (reference sequence). CDR3 loop: CASSLRGDWVLGAPSGEQYF. In DNA, the CDR3 is TGTGCCAGCAGTTTAAGAGGGGACTGGGTCCTGGGGGCTCCGTCTGGAGAGCAGTACTTC.

This clone was detected only once. J is TRBJ2-1 and V is TRBV14; D might be TRBD1 or TRBD2, each matching 5 bases. V was trimmed by 5 bases and J by 3 bases, leaving 17 bases between them. The CDR3 sequence is 16 residues long. The germline gives CDR1 SGHDN, CDR2 FVKESK. For the CDR3, the DNA is TGTGCCAGCAGCACTAAGGGGATTGGACTCTACAATGAGCAGTTCTTC. This gives the protein CASSTKGIGLYNEQFF. The complete variable domain, with remaining parts taken from reference TRBV14 and TRBJ2-1, reads EAGVTQFPSHSVIEKGQTVTLRCDPISGHDNLYWYRRVMGKEIKFLLHFVKESKQDESGMPNNRFLAERTGGTYSTLKVQPAELEDSGVYFCASSTKGIGLYNEQFFGPGTRLTVL.

This chain connects TRBV4-3 to TRBJ1-5; D remains unclear. CDR3 length: 15 amino acids. Germline V gene data show CDR1 as LGHNA and CDR2 as YSLEER. V dropped 0 bases and J dropped 0 bases, with 6 bases sitting between them. CDR3: CASSQDSTSNQPQHF. The DNA for the CDR3 is TGCGCCAGCAGCCAAGATTCGACTAGCAATCAGCCCCAGCATTTT.

This clone occurred once. The chain has TRBV6-5 and TRBJ1-1, with 9 bases matching TRBD1. Germline V lookup: CDR1 MNHEY, CDR2 SVGAGI. The CDR3 has 13 amino acids. Trimming at V came to 4 bases and at J to 10 bases, leaving 7 bases not matched to a gene. CDR3 DNA: TGTGCCAGCAGTTTCCGGGACAGGGAGTCAGCTTTCTTT. It is translated as CASSFRDRESAFF.

By frequency in the sample, this clone is medium-sized. The chain links TRBV5-5 to TRBJ1-5, with D possibly matching TRBD1 (5 bases). In germline, CDR1 is SGHKS, CDR2 YYEKEE (reference sequence). The V end was cut by 4 bases, the J end by 3 bases, with 11 bases between. The CDR3 covers 14 residues. In nucleotides, the CDR3 is TGTGCCAGCAGCGTGCAGGGAGTCAATCAGCCCCAGCATTTT. Translated, it gives CASSVQGVNQPQHF.

The V and J genes are TRBV6-5 and TRBJ1-2; weak D call: TRBD1 (5 bases). The CDR3 runs 15 residues. The germline CDR1 and CDR2 sequences are MNHEY and SVGAGI. Trimming removed 5 bases from V and 6 bases from J, with 19 bases in between. Written as DNA, the CDR3 is TGTGCCAGCAGTCCCGACAGAGTCCAAGTTAATGGCTACACCTTC. Its translation: CASSPDRVQVNGYTF.

This clone was detected many times. The CDR3 loop is CASSYRRDLTTYEQYF. The CDR3 DNA is TGTGCCAGCAGTTACCGCCGGGATCTAACCACCTACGAGCAGTACTTC. This chain uses TRBV6-5 with TRBJ2-7; possibly TRBD2 for D (5 bases). CDR1 is MNHEY, CDR2 SVGAGI, per germline. V shed 2 bases and J shed 2 bases, with 16 bases lying between them. CDR3 length: 16 residues.

This clone was observed once. The rearrangement links TRBV29-1 to TRBJ1-2, with 7 bases fitting TRBD1. Germline V CDR1 and CDR2: SQVTM, ANQGSEA. The V and J ends lost 1 base and 5 bases, in that order; junction bases with no gene match: 19. This CDR3 contains 18 residues. CDR3 sequence reads: CSVEAHGRRGRGKYGYTF. DNA of the CDR3: TGCAGCGTTGAAGCCCATGGGAGACGAGGCAGGGGGAAATATGGCTACACCTTC.

The V and J genes are TRBV5-1 and TRBJ1-1; D may be TRBD1 (5 bases). The CDR3 runs to 14 residues. CDR1 SGHRS and CDR2 YFSETQ come from the germline V gene. Trimming removed 4 bases at V and 0 bases at J, with 10 bases between. Here the CDR3 DNA reads TGCGCCAGCAGCCCCCGGGGCTTGAACACTGAAGCTTTCTTT. It yields the protein CASSPRGLNTEAFF. Combining the CDR3 with reference TRBV5-1 and TRBJ1-1 gives the whole variable domain KAGVTQTPRYLIKTRGQQVTLSCSPISGHRSVSWYQQTPGQGLQFLFEYFSETQRNKGNFPGRFSGRQFSNSRSEMNVSTLELGDSALYLCASSPRGLNTEAFFGQGTRLTVV.

The chain links TRBV27 to TRBJ1-1; 7 bases match TRBD1. CDR1 MNHEY and CDR2 SMNVEV come from the germline V gene (reference sequence). J was trimmed by 0 bases and V by 2 bases; bases with no gene match: 9. The length of the CDR3 is 17 residues. The CDR3 is CASSLICLTGLNTEAFF. DNA for the CDR3: TGTGCCAGCAGTTTAATTTGCCTGACAGGGCTGAACACTGAAGCTTTCTTT.

J is TRBJ1-4 and V is TRBV4-1; D remains ambiguous. The CDR3 runs 14 residues. CDR1 MGHRA and CDR2 YSYEKL come from the germline V gene. V was clipped by 4 bases and J by 3 bases, with 9 bases between them. The CDR3 DNA is TGCGCCAGCAGCCCAGCCGTGCCTAATGAAAAACTGTTTTTT. This translates into CASSPAVPNEKLFF.

CDR3 DNA sequence: TGTGCCAGCAGCCCCCGGGGAAGCTCCTACAATGAGCAGTTCTTC. Translated, it gives CASSPRGSSYNEQFF. The genes are TRBV11-2 and TRBJ2-1; D is perhaps TRBD2 (5 bases). Germline V lookup: CDR1 SGHAT, CDR2 FQNNGV. Deletions cut 5 bases from V and 0 bases from J, with 11 bases between. CDR3 size: 15 residues.